This TCR beta chain was identified in a study of technical replicates of blood from a handful of donors. TCRdb's copy holds only in-frame clones and misses some; the assay was immunoSEQ multiplex PCR. Here the sample spans nearly 80,000 clones, roughly 96% being singletons. This receptor was identified in a human donor in good health. Input material: T cells isolated from PBMCs.

In DNA form, the CDR3 reads TGCGCCAGCAGCCTGGAGGACCGGAGGAGAGCTTTCTTT. Translated, it gives CASSLEDRRRAFF. The rearrangement links TRBV5-1 to TRBJ1-1; D remains ambiguous. Trimming left V 4 bases short and J 10 bases short, with 17 bases between. The germline gives CDR1 SGHRS, CDR2 YFSETQ. The CDR3 contains 13 residues.